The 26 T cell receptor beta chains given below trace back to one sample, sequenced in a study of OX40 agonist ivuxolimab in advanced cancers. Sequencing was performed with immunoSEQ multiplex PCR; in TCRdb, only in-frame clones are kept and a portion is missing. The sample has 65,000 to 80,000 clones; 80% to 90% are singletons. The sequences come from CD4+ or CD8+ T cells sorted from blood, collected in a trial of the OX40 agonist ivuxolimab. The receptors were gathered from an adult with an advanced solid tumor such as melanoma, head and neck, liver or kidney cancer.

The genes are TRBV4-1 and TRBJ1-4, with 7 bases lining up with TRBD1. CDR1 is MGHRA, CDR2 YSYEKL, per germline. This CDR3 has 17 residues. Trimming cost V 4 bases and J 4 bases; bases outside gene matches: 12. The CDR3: CASSPSSAGQHNEKLFF. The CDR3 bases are TGCGCCAGCAGCCCCTCATCCGCGGGACAGCATAATGAAAAACTGTTTTTT.

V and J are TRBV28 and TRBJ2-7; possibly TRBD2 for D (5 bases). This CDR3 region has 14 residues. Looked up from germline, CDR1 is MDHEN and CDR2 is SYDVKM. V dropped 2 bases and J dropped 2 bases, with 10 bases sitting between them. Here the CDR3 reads CASSLIPGTYEQYF. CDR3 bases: TGTGCCAGCAGTTTAATTCCGGGGACCTACGAGCAGTACTTC.

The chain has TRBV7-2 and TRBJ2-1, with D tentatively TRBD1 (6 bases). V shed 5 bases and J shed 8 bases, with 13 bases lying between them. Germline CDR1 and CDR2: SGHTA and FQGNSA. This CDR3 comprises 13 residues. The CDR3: CASSPDSGDEQFF. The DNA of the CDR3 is TGTGCCAGCAGCCCGGACAGCGGCGATGAGCAGTTCTTC.

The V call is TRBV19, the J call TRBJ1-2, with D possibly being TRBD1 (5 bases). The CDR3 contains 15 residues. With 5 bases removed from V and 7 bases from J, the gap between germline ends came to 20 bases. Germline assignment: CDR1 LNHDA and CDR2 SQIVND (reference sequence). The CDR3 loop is CASSGSGLRVSGYTF. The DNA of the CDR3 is TGTGCCAGTAGTGGATCAGGGTTGAGAGTAAGTGGCTACACCTTC. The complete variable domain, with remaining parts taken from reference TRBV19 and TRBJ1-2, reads DGGITQSPKYLFRKEGQNVTLSCEQNLNHDAMYWYRQDPGQGLRLIYYSQIVNDFQKGDIAEGYSVSREKKESFPLTVTSAQKNPTAFYLCASSGSGLRVSGYTFGSGTRLTVV.

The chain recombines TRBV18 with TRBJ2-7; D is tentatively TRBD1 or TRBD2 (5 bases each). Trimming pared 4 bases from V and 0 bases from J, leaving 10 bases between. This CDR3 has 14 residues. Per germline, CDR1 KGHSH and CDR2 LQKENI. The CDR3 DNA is TGTGCCAGCTCACTAGCCGGGACCTCCTACGAGCAGTACTTC. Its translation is CASSLAGTSYEQYF.

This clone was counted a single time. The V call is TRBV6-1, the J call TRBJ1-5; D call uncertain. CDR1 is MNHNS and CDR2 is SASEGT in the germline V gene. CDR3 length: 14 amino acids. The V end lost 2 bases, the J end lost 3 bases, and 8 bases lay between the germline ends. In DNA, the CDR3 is TGTGCCAGCAGTGAACTTGGTAACAATCAGCCCCAGCATTTT. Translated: CASSELGNNQPQHF.

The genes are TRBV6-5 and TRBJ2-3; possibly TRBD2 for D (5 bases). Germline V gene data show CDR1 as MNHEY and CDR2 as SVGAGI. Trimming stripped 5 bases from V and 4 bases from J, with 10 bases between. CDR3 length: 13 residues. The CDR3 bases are TGTGCCAGCAGTCGGACTCTTTCAGATACGCAGTATTTT. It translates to CASSRTLSDTQYF.

For the CDR3, the DNA is TGCGCCAGCAGCTTGGGGCCGGGCGTCGGGGAGCTGTTTTTT. Its translation: CASSLGPGVGELFF. The rearrangement links TRBV5-1 to TRBJ2-2; D remains unclear. The germline gives CDR1 SGHRS, CDR2 YFSETQ. Between the trimmed V and J ends, which lost 0 bases and 7 bases, there was a span of 10 bases. This CDR3 contains 14 residues. The full variable domain, with the rest looked up from reference TRBV5-1 and TRBJ2-2, is KAGVTQTPRYLIKTRGQQVTLSCSPISGHRSVSWYQQTPGQGLQFLFEYFSETQRNKGNFPGRFSGRQFSNSRSEMNVSTLELGDSALYLCASSLGPGVGELFFGEGSRLTVL.

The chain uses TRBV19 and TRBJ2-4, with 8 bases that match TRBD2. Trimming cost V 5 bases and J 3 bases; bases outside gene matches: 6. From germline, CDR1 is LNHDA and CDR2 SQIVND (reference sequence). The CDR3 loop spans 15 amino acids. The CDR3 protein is CASSPGLEVKNIQYF. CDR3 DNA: TGTGCCAGTAGTCCGGGACTAGAGGTCAAAAACATTCAGTACTTC.

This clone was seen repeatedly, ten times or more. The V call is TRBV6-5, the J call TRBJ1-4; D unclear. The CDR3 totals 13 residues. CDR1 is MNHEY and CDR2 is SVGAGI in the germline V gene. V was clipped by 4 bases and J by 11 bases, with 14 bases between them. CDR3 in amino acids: CASSSDTGIKLFF. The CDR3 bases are TGTGCCAGCAGTTCCGATACCGGGATCAAACTGTTTTTT.

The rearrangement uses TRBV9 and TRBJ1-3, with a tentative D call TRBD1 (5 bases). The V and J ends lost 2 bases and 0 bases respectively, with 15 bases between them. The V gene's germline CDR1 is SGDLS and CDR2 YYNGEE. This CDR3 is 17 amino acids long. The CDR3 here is CASSVAGGKASGNTIYF. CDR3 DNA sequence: TGTGCCAGCAGCGTGGCTGGGGGAAAGGCCTCTGGAAACACCATATATTTT.

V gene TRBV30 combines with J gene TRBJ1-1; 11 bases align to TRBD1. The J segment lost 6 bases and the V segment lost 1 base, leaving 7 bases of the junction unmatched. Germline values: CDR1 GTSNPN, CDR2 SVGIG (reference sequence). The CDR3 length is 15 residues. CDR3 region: CAWSAGTGGFAEAFF. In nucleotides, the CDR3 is TGTGCCTGGAGTGCGGGGACAGGGGGGTTTGCTGAAGCTTTCTTT.

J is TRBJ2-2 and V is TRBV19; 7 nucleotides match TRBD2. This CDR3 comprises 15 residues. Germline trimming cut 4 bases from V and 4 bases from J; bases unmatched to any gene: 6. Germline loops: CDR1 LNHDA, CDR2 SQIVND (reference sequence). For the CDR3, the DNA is TGTGCCAGTAGTAGGAAGCGGGGATTCACCGGGGAGCTGTTTTTT. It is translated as CASSRKRGFTGELFF. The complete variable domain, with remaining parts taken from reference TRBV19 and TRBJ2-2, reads DGGITQSPKYLFRKEGQNVTLSCEQNLNHDAMYWYRQDPGQGLRLIYYSQIVNDFQKGDIAEGYSVSREKKESFPLTVTSAQKNPTAFYLCASSRKRGFTGELFFGEGSRLTVL.

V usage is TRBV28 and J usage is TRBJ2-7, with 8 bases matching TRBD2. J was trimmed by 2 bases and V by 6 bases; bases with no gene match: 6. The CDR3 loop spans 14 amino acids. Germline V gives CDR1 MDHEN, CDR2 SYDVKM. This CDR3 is CASRTSGRAYEQYF. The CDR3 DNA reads TGTGCCAGCAGGACCAGCGGGAGAGCCTACGAGCAGTACTTC. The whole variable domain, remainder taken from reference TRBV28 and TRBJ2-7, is DVKVTQSSRYLVKRTGEKVFLECVQDMDHENMFWYRQDPGLGLRLIYFSYDVKMKEKGDIPEGYSVSREKKERFSLILESASTNQTSMYLCASRTSGRAYEQYFGPGTRLTVT.

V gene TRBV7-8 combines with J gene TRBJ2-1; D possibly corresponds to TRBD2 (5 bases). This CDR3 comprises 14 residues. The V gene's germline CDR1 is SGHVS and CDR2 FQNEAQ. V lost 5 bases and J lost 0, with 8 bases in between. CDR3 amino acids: CASSPSSSYNEQFF. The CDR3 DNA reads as TGTGCCAGCAGCCCTAGCAGCTCCTACAATGAGCAGTTCTTC.

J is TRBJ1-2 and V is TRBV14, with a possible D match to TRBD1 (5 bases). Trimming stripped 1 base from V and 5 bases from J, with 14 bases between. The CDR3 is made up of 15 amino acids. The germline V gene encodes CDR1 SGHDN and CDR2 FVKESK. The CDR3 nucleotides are TGTGCCAGCAGCCAAGCGGGCGGCGGGACTTATGGCTACACCTTC. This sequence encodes CASSQAGGGTYGYTF.

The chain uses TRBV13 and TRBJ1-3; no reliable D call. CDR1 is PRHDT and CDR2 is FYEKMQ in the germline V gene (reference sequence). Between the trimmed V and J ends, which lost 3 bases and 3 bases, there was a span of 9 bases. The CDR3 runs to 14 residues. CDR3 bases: TGTGCCAGCAGCTTCGGGCGATATGGAAACACCATATATTTT. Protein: CASSFGRYGNTIYF.

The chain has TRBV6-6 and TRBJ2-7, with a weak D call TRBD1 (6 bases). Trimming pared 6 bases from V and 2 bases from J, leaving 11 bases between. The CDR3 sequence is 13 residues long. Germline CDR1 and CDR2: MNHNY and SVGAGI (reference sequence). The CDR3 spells CASSPGDAYEQYF. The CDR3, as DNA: TGTGCCAGCAGCCCAGGGGACGCCTACGAGCAGTACTTC.

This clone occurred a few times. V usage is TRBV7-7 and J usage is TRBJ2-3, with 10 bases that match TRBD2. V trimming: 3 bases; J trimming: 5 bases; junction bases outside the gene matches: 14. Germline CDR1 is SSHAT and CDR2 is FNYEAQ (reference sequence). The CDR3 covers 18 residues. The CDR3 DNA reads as TGTGCCAGCAGCTTCTACTACTCCAGCGGGGGGGCGAAAGATACGCAGTATTTT. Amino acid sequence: CASSFYYSSGGAKDTQYF.

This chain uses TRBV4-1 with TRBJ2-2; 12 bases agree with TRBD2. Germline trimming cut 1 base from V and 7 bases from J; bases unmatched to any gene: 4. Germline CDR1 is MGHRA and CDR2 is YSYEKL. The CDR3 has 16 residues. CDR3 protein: CASSQGLAGEYGELFF. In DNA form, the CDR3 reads TGCGCCAGCAGCCAAGGACTAGCGGGAGAATACGGGGAGCTGTTTTTT.

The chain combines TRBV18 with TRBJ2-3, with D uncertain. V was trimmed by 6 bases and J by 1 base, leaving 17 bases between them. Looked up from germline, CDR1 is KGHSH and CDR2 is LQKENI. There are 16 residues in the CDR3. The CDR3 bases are TGTGCCAGCTCCCCGCCGAACGCCCCTGGCACAGATACGCAGTATTTT. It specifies CASSPPNAPGTDTQYF.

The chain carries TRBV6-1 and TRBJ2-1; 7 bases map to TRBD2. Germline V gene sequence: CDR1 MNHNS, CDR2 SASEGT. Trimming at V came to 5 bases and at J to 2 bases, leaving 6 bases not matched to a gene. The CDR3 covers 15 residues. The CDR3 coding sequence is TGTGCCAGCAGTACTGGGCGGGGGACCTACAATGAGCAGTTCTTC. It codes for CASSTGRGTYNEQFF.

The CDR3 nucleotides read TGTGCCAGCAGCCAAGTATCAGGCGGGTGGAACACCGGGGAGCTGTTTTTT. Protein: CASSQVSGGWNTGELFF. The V call is TRBV4-2, the J call TRBJ2-2; perhaps TRBD2 as D (5 bases). The CDR3 contains 17 residues. Germline V lookup: CDR1 LGHNA, CDR2 YNFKEQ. Trimming left V 1 base short and J 1 base short, with 13 bases between.

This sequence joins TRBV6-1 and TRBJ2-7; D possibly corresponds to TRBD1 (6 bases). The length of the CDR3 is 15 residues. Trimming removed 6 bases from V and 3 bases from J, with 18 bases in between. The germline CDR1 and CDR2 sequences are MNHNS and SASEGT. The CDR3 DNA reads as TGTGCCAGCAGATTACGATCGGACAGCTTCTACGAGCAGTACTTC. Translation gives CASRLRSDSFYEQYF.

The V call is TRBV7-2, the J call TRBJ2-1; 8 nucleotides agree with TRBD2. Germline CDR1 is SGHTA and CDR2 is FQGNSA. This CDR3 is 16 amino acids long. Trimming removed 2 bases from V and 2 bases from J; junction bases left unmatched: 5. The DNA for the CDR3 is TGTGCCAGCAGCTTATTTAGCGGGAACACCTACAATGAGCAGTTCTTC. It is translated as CASSLFSGNTYNEQFF.

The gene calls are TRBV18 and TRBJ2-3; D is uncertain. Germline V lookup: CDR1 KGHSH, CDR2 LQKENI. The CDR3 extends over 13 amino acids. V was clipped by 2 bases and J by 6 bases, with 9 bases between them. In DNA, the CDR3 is TGTGCCAGCTCACCAAGTATCGGGGATACGCAGTATTTT. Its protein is CASSPSIGDTQYF.